This paragraph covers one TCR beta chain sequence. The junction had 6 bases not matched to a gene; V was cut back by 3 bases and J by 3 bases. In germline, CDR1 is SQVTM, CDR2 ANQGSEA. The CDR3 extends over 14 amino acids. The entry originates in a study of T-cell reconstitution after alpha-beta-depleted transplantation in children. Preparation of the TCRbeta library used unique molecular identifiers. TCRdb reprocessed the PCR reads with MiXCR, giving one entry per CDR3 protein. The repertoire holds just under 550,000 distinct CDR3 sequences, with 18% as singletons. This receptor was obtained from a human donor who donated a stem cell graft to a child with acute lymphoblastic leukemia. The sequences come from PBMCs from the stem cell graft donor, collected from the stem cell graft. The J gene is TRBJ2-7, the V gene TRBV29-1, with 9 bases that match TRBD2. Here the CDR3 DNA reads TGCAGCGTTGATGGCCTAGCGGGAAACTACGAGCAGTACTTC. Translated: CSVDGLAGNYEQYF.